This T cell receptor beta chain is from a study of graft-versus-host responses after intestinal transplantation. As for the study in general: Each transplant was multivisceral, liver-intestinal, or isolated intestinal. Induction with anti-thymocyte globulin, then tacrolimus and steroids for around three years, was given to all recipients.

Only in-frame clones appear in the TCRdb table, and some are missing; sequencing was by immunoSEQ multiplex PCR. In the table there are about 120,000 clones, approximately 95% of which are singletons. Points from the study as a whole: High graft-versus-host to host-versus-graft clonal ratios were seen in allografts of patients with graft-donor T cell macrochimerism. The study associated peak circulating GvH clone levels with early post-transplant HvG declines.

For this clone: The antigen is unknown.

V was cut by 3 bases and J by 12 bases, with 18 bases left in between. The CDR3 loop spans 14 amino acids. The source material was unstimulated CD8+ T cells sorted from spleen or lymph node cells, sampled before intestinal transplant. This clonotype originated in a human donor who received an intestinal transplant. The V call is TRBV23-1, the J call TRBJ2-1, with D possibly matching TRBD1 (6 bases). TRBV23-1 is reported as an ORF; its role is uncertain. The CDR3 loop is CASSHPGHSMGQFF. The CDR3 DNA is TGCGCCAGCAGTCACCCGGGACACTCGATGGGGCAGTTCTTC.